This TCR beta chain was documented in a study of blood T cell repertoires in COVID-19. Study at large: The cDNA or gDNA used as material had been derived from T cells, B-cell-depleted T cells, or PBMCs.

Original processing notes: Reference gene primer amplification gave nucleated cell count estimates. The protocol was immunoSEQ multiplex PCR, while the TCRdb copy is restricted to in-frame clones and leaves out a portion. The DNA was the basis for D and trimming; V, J and clone size are from that table. This repertoire shows around 620,000 clones, approximately 90% found once; its top ten account for 0.2% to 0.3%. The CDR3 is 15 amino acids. V lost 1 base, J lost 5 bases, and 11 bases lay in between. Germline loops: CDR1 SEHNR, CDR2 FQNEAQ (reference sequence). The chain joins TRBV7-9 to TRBJ1-4; weak D call: TRBD1 (5 bases). Sequenced input: peripheral blood. The sequence was collected from a woman under 30 with acute or convalescent COVID-19. The CDR3 reads CASSLGEKGNEKLFF. As DNA, the CDR3 is TGTGCCAGCAGCTTAGGAGAGAAGGGGAATGAAAAACTGTTTTTT.